This T cell receptor (beta chain) was identified during a study of glioma-infiltrating T cells after dendritic cell vaccination. The wider study: Autologous tumor lysate was loaded overnight onto monocyte-derived dendritic cells grown about 7 days with IL-4 and GM-CSF.

Fresh-frozen tumor tissue and more than two years of survival data were available for all. About this clone itself: Antigen specificity is unknown.

Primers: 60 V beta forward and 13 J beta reverse. Measured with immunoSEQ multiplex PCR; TCRdb has only the in-frame clones, and not every one. The repertoire holds about 92,000 clones, with around 84% as singletons. Germline CDR1 reads SGHTA; CDR2 reads FQGTGA. Between the trimmed V and J ends, which lost 6 bases and 2 bases, there was a span of 13 bases. The CDR3 length is 14 residues. Findings and caveats of the study: Survival was not directly related to TCR clonality in these patients.

This specimen consisted of blood, obtained before dendritic cell vaccination. This sequence joins TRBV7-3 and TRBJ2-5; D ambiguous. The sequence was obtained from a human donor with glioblastoma. CDR3 in amino acids: CASSPLPTQETQYF. The CDR3 DNA follows: TGTGCCAGCAGTCCCCTTCCCACTCAAGAGACCCAGTACTTC.